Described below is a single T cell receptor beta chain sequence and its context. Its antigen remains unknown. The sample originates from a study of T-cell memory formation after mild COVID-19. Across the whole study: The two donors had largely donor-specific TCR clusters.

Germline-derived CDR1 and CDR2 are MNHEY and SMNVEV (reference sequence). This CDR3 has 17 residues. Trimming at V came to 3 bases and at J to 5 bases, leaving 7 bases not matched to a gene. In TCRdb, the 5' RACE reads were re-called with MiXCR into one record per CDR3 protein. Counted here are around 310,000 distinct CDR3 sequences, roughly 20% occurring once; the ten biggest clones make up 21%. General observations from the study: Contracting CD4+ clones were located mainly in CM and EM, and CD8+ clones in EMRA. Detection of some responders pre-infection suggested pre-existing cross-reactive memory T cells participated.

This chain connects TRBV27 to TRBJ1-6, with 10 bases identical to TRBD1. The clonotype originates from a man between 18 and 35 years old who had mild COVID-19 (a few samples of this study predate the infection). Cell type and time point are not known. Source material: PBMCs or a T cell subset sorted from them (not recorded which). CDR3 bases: TGTGCCAGCAGTTTCTCTCCCGGGACAGGGGATAATTCACCCCTCCACTTT. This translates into CASSFSPGTGDNSPLHF.